The T cell receptor beta chain described here comes from a study of blood T cell repertoires in COVID-19. Methods used by the authors: Using reference gene primer amplification, nucleated cell counts were estimated. Data came from immunoSEQ multiplex PCR; TCRdb stores just in-frame clones and leaves some out. The DNA gave D and trimming, while V, J and clone size come from that table. The sample has fewer than 250,000 clones, roughly 84% seen once. With V trimmed by 4 bases and J by 4 bases, 11 bases remained unmatched. The CDR3 contains 17 residues. Germline lookup yields CDR1 MGHRA and CDR2 YSYEKL. This clone was seen a single time. What the recovered Cohort 3 donors had was two negative PCRs, clearance, or symptom resolution.

The chain carries TRBV4-1 and TRBJ2-1; 9 nucleotides align to TRBD1. The sequencing sample was made of PBMCs or T cells enriched from blood (not recorded which). This TCR derives from a woman aged 40 to 50 who had recovered from COVID-19. The CDR3 loop is CASSLNVGTGLYNEQFF. Written as DNA, the CDR3 is TGCGCCAGCAGCCTGAACGTTGGGACAGGGCTATACAATGAGCAGTTCTTC.